Below are 12 T cell receptor beta chains sequenced from a single sample in a study of shared T cell receptors in the human thymus (TCRdb year 2021). Receptor libraries were prepared by the immunoSEQ multiplex PCR assay. Here the immuneACCESS table is served through TCRdb, limited to in-frame sequences with V and J called. Missing clones are a known gap in these copies; in checked studies unresolved V genes cover under half, and the rest lacks a known reason. The sample includes hundreds of thousands of clones, with 88% observed a single time. The ten largest clones represent approximately 0.011% of the sample. The same specimen was also included in a second study, on human thymus T cells.

The sequenced sample was thymocytes. The receptor set was obtained from a boy younger than two with a congenital heart defect. Donor details come from another sample of the same person, matched by shared clones.

The V gene is TRBV7-9, the J gene TRBJ2-1; D may be TRBD2 (5 bases). This CDR3 has 15 amino acids. V was trimmed by 5 bases and J by 5 bases, leaving 16 bases between them. Germline V gene data show CDR1 as SEHNR and CDR2 as FQNEAQ (reference sequence). The CDR3 reads CASSVEGDYHNEQFF. The CDR3 DNA follows: TGTGCCAGCAGCGTCGAGGGCGACTACCACAATGAGCAGTTCTTC. Together with reference TRBV7-9 and TRBJ2-1, the CDR3 gives the full variable domain: DTGVSQNPRHKITKRGQNVTFRCDPISEHNRLYWYRQTLGQGPEFLTYFQNEAQLEKSRLLSDRFSAERPKGSFSTLEIQRTEQGDSAMYLCASSVEGDYHNEQFFGPGTRLTVL.

The gene calls are TRBV5-1 and TRBJ2-3, with 10 bases identical to TRBD2. V was pared by 3 bases and J by 3 bases, with 10 bases of the junction left unmatched. This CDR3 region has 17 residues. Germline loops: CDR1 SGHRS, CDR2 YFSETQ. The CDR3 loop reads CASSSKREGPRTDTQYF. In DNA, the CDR3 is TGCGCCAGCAGCTCCAAGCGGGAGGGCCCTCGGACAGATACGCAGTATTTT.

The rearrangement uses TRBV7-9 and TRBJ2-7, with D uncertain. Germline V gene sequence: CDR1 SEHNR, CDR2 FQNEAQ (reference sequence). V lost 3 bases and J lost 4, with 16 bases in between. The length of the CDR3 is 15 residues. CDR3 in DNA: TGTGCCAGCAGCTTTTTTTCCTCGACTCCTTACGAGCAGTACTTC. It is translated as CASSFFSSTPYEQYF.

The J gene is TRBJ2-7, the V gene TRBV30, with TRBD2 as a possible D gene (6 bases). V lost 0 bases to trimming and J lost 0 bases, with 12 bases between them. The CDR3 contains 15 residues. Germline values: CDR1 GTSNPN, CDR2 SVGIG (reference sequence). This chain's CDR3 is CAWSVRGLASYEQYF. The CDR3 nucleotides read TGTGCCTGGAGTGTACGGGGACTTGCCTCCTACGAGCAGTACTTC.

The gene calls are TRBV25-1 and TRBJ2-3; TRBD2 matches at 13 bases. J gave up 0 bases and V 6 bases, and 6 bases lay outside the gene matches. Germline lookup yields CDR1 MGHDK and CDR2 SYGVNS. The length of the CDR3 is 17 residues. CDR3 in amino acids: CASRKGTSGNSTDTQYF. CDR3 sequence (DNA): TGTGCCAGCAGGAAAGGGACTAGCGGGAATAGCACAGATACGCAGTATTTT. The full variable domain, completed using reference TRBV25-1 and TRBJ2-3, is EADIYQTPRYLVIGTGKKITLECSQTMGHDKMYWYQQDPGMELHLIHYSYGVNSTEKGDLSSESTVSRIRTEHFPLTLESARPSHTSQYLCASRKGTSGNSTDTQYFGPGTRLTVL.

In this sample, this clone turned up a few times. V gene TRBV12-5 combines with J gene TRBJ2-3, with 8 bases matching TRBD2. Germline CDR1 LGHNT, CDR2 FRNRAP. Germline trimming cut 6 bases from V and 0 bases from J; bases unmatched to any gene: 8. The CDR3 length is 16 residues. CDR3: CASGLNTSGSTDTQYF. In DNA, the CDR3 is TGTGCTAGTGGCCTGAATACTAGCGGAAGCACAGATACGCAGTATTTT.

V gene TRBV29-1 combines with J gene TRBJ1-2, with 9 bases lining up with TRBD1. The J segment lost 3 bases and the V segment lost 6 bases, leaving 8 bases of the junction unmatched. This CDR3 is 14 amino acids long. Looked up from germline, CDR1 is SQVTM and CDR2 is ANQGSEA. CDR3 in DNA: TGCAGCGTGGCCGGGACAGGGTATGACTATGGCTACACCTTC. Translating gives CSVAGTGYDYGYTF. Variable domain in full (rest from reference TRBV29-1 and TRBJ1-2): SAVISQKPSRDICQRGTSLTIQCQVDSQVTMMFWYRQQPGQSLTLIATANQGSEATYESGFVIDKFPISRPNLTFSTLTVSNMSPEDSSIYLCSVAGTGYDYGYTFGSGTRLTVV.

This chain connects TRBV6-1 to TRBJ2-1, with 13 bases matching TRBD2. Germline CDR1 is MNHNS and CDR2 is SASEGT. The V segment lost 3 bases and the J segment 8 bases; nucleotides outside the gene matches: 7. This CDR3 region has 16 residues. CDR3: CASSDLGTSGMDEQFF. For the CDR3, the DNA is TGTGCCAGCAGTGATCTAGGGACTAGCGGGATGGATGAGCAGTTCTTC.

The V and J genes are TRBV28 and TRBJ2-7; unclear D gene. The CDR3 sequence is 14 residues long. Germline V lookup: CDR1 MDHEN, CDR2 SYDVKM. The V and J ends lost 6 bases and 5 bases respectively, with 17 bases between them. The CDR3 region has the DNA TGTGCCAGCAGCCCTATGGGCAGGCACCACGAGCAGTACTTC. Its translation: CASSPMGRHHEQYF.

V is TRBV7-9 and J is TRBJ2-6; 8 nucleotides line up with TRBD1. This CDR3 contains 15 residues. Germline CDR1 SEHNR, CDR2 FQNEAQ (reference sequence). V lost 8 bases, J lost 3 bases, and 6 bases stayed unmatched. Here the CDR3 reads CASATTGVGANVLTF. The CDR3 DNA reads TGTGCCAGCGCGACGACAGGGGTTGGGGCCAACGTCCTGACTTTC.

The rearrangement links TRBV27 to TRBJ1-2; tentatively, D is TRBD1 (6 bases). CDR3 length equals 14 residues. Germline CDR1 is MNHEY and CDR2 is SMNVEV (reference sequence). V was shortened by 2 bases and J by 7 bases, with 14 bases between the two germline ends. The CDR3 bases are TGTGCCAGCAGTTTAAGACCGACAGGTCCTGGCTACACCTTC. Residues: CASSLRPTGPGYTF.

This clone appeared a few times. The chain links TRBV18 to TRBJ2-4; D call uncertain. The CDR3 runs to 13 residues. Trimming stripped 3 bases from V and 1 base from J, with 4 bases between. Germline CDR1 KGHSH, CDR2 LQKENI. CDR3 residues: CASSPRAKNIQYF. The CDR3 nucleotides are TGTGCCAGCTCACCCCGGGCCAAAAACATTCAGTACTTC.